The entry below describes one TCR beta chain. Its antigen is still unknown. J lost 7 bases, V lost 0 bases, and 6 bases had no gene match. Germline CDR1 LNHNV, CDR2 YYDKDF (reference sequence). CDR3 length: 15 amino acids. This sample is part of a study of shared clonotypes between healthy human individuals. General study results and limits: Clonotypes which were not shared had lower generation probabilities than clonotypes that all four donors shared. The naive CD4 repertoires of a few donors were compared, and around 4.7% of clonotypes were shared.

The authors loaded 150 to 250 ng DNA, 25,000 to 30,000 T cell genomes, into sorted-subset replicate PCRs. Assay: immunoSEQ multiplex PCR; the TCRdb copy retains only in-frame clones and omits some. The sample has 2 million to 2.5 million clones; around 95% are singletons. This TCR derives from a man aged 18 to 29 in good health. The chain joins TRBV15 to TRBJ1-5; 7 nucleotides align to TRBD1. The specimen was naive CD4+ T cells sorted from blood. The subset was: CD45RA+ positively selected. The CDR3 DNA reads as TGTGCCACCAGCAGAGATGACAGGGACTACCAGCCCCAGCATTTT. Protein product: CATSRDDRDYQPQHF.